These T cell receptor beta chains were read from a single sample in a study of blood T cells in healthy people across ages. TCRdb called the 5' RACE reads again in MiXCR, with one record for every CDR3 protein. This sample has hundreds of thousands of distinct CDR3 sequences; roughly 21% occur once, and the top ten carry approximately 3.7%. Sequenced input: blood. The origin of the receptors is a man aged 65-85 years in good health. Each CDR3 is given with its conserved first and last residue. A D gene is named only where the DNA matches it firmly. Not all rows give a size; the values are once, few, many and, for expanded clones, a class.

size,D,J,V,DNA,CDR3
NA,TRBD2,TRBJ2-1,TRBV7-2,TGTGCCAGCAGACCAGCGGGAGTAAGTGGTAATGAGCAGTTCTTC,CASRPAGVSGNEQFF
few,TRBD2,TRBJ2-5,TRBV18,TGTGCCAGCTCACCTCCCTCGTTGCTAGCGGGAAGGGAGACCCAGTACTTC,CASSPPSLLAGRETQYF
NA,TRBD2,TRBJ2-2,TRBV24-1,TGTGCCCCCAGTGACCCCGGACTAGCGGGCACCGGGGAGCTGTTTTTT,CAPSDPGLAGTGELFF
NA,TRBD2,TRBJ2-3,TRBV5-1,TGCGCCAGCAGCTTTTGGGGTAATAGCGGGAGGGCCGTCACAGATACGCAGTATTTT,CASSFWGNSGRAVTDTQYF
once,NA,TRBJ2-7,TRBV6-5,TGTGCCAGCACCCGAACTAGTACCTACGAGCAGTACTTC,CASTRTSTYEQYF
NA,NA,TRBJ2-1,TRBV7-2,TGTGCCGGCAGCTCGGTTCGCTCGGGCGTTATGAATGAGCAGTTCTTC,CAGSSVRSGVMNEQFF
NA,NA,TRBJ2-5,TRBV7-2,TGTGCCAGCAGCATTAGGCAGGGGCCACTCATACTCAAAGAGACCCAGTACTTC,CASSIRQGPLILKETQYF
few,NA,TRBJ2-7,TRBV27,TGTGCCAGCAGTTTATCCGGGGGTTCTCCCTACGAGCAGTACTTC,CASSLSGGSPYEQYF
NA,NA,TRBJ2-7,TRBV11-2,TGTGCCAGCAGCTTAGTAATCGGCCAGGGCTCCTACGAGCAGTACTTC,CASSLVIGQGSYEQYF
few,TRBD2,TRBJ2-1,TRBV6-5,TGTGCCAGCAGATTAGCGGGCAACTCCCGTGAGCAGTTCTTC,CASRLAGNSREQFF
many,NA,TRBJ1-2,TRBV12-3/TRBV12-4,TGTGCCAGCAGCCCCACGGGGGACTATGGCTACACCTTC,CASSPTGDYGYTF